The clone carrying this T cell receptor (beta chain) appeared many times. The target antigen is unknown. The data stem from a study of T-cell reconstitution after alpha-beta-depleted transplantation in children. Broader study findings: After transplant, high TCRbeta diversity at day 60 in some patients arose from surviving recipient T cells and thymic progenitors.

A TCRbeta library incorporating unique molecular identifiers was prepared. TCRdb independently ran MiXCR on the PCR reads; one entry per CDR3 protein. The sample carries 550,000 to 800,000 distinct CDR3 sequences, around 12% recorded once. Trimming removed 3 bases at V and 5 bases at J, with 9 bases between. The CDR3 runs 12 residues. Germline V lookup: CDR1 SQVTM, CDR2 ANQGSEA. This TCR was sampled from a girl aged 2 to 9 with congenital amegakaryocytic thrombocytopenia, due to receive a stem cell transplant. This sequence joins TRBV29-1 and TRBJ2-3; D possibly corresponds to TRBD2 (5 bases). The sample here was PBMCs, taken before TCRalphabeta/CD19-depleted stem cell transplant. The DNA of the CDR3 is TGCAGCGTTGAGGTAGAGGGAGATACGCAGTATTTT. Translating gives CSVEVEGDTQYF.